These 12 T cell receptor beta chains came from one sample sequenced in a study of OX40 agonist ivuxolimab in advanced cancers. Libraries were made using the immunoSEQ multiplex PCR assay. TCRdb mirrors the immuneACCESS table, restricted to in-frame sequences. Some clones are absent from its copies; in checked studies, under half trace to an unresolved V gene, and the reason for the others is unknown. This sample is represented by about 100,000 clones; 75% to 95% of them were singletons. The ten largest clonotypes hold more than 0.25% of the sample. Source: CD4+ or CD8+ T cells sorted from blood, taken in a trial of the OX40 agonist ivuxolimab. The receptors stem from an adult with an advanced solid tumor such as melanoma, head and neck, liver or kidney cancer.

The V gene is TRBV7-9, the J gene TRBJ1-4; D remains unclear. CDR1 is SEHNR and CDR2 is FQNEAQ in the germline V gene (reference sequence). Trimming stripped 7 bases from V and 7 bases from J, with 16 bases between. The CDR3 length is 14 residues. The DNA of the CDR3 is TGTGCCAGCACCCCGGACCGACACAGTGAAAAACTGTTTTTT. This codes for CASTPDRHSEKLFF.

The chain employs TRBV11-2 and TRBJ2-1; a possible D gene is TRBD2 (6 bases). Trimming cost V 6 bases and J 14 bases, with 17 bases left between them. This CDR3 is built from 12 residues. Per germline, CDR1 SGHAT and CDR2 FQNNGV. CDR3 coding DNA: TGTGCCAGCAGTATGGCGGGACCGCGGAAGTTCTTC. This translates into CASSMAGPRKFF. The variable domain in full, completed from reference TRBV11-2 and TRBJ2-1, reads EAGVAQSPRYKIIEKRQSVAFWCNPISGHATLYWYQQILGQGPKLLIQFQNNGVVDDSQLPKDRFSAERLKGVDSTLKIQPAKLEDSAVYLCASSMAGPRKFFGPGTRLTVL.

The J gene is TRBJ1-3, the V gene TRBV7-9; maybe TRBD1 (6 bases). CDR3 size: 14 residues. Deletions cut 5 bases from V and 0 bases from J, with 8 bases between. Germline V gene lookup returns CDR1 SEHNR and CDR2 FQNEAQ (reference sequence). In DNA form, the CDR3 reads TGTGCCAGCAGCCTGGACAGCTCTGGAAACACCATATATTTT. It specifies CASSLDSSGNTIYF.

The rearrangement links TRBV4-1 to TRBJ1-3, with 8 bases that match TRBD1. The CDR3 has 16 amino acids. V trimming: 4 bases; J trimming: 1 base; junction bases outside the gene matches: 6. CDR1 MGHRA and CDR2 YSYEKL come from the germline V gene. CDR3 region: CASSRTDRASGNTIYF. CDR3 in DNA: TGCGCCAGCAGCCGAACGGACAGGGCATCTGGAAACACCATATATTTT.

This clone was recorded only once. The chain joins TRBV29-1 to TRBJ1-1, with 8 nucleotides matching TRBD1. This CDR3 region has 12 residues. V shed 6 bases, J shed 7 bases, and the junction held 7 bases outside the gene matches. Germline CDR1 and CDR2: SQVTM and ANQGSEA. CDR3 loop: CSVTQGADEAFF. CDR3 nucleotides: TGCAGCGTGACCCAGGGGGCTGATGAAGCTTTCTTT.

V is TRBV7-8 and J is TRBJ1-2, with D maybe TRBD1 (5 bases). The germline gives CDR1 SGHVS, CDR2 FQNEAQ. V lost 0 bases to trimming and J lost 4 bases, with 12 bases between them. The CDR3 has 15 residues. The CDR3 reads CASSLASGGGYGYTF. The CDR3 DNA is TGTGCCAGCAGCTTAGCAAGCGGGGGGGGCTATGGCTACACCTTC.

The V and J genes are TRBV18 and TRBJ2-1; 9 bases are a match to TRBD1. The CDR3 contains 17 residues. CDR1 and CDR2 (germline): KGHSH, LQKENI. Trimming at V came to 4 bases and at J to 5 bases, leaving 12 bases not matched to a gene. CDR3 DNA: TGTGCCAGCTCACTCCCAAGCCGGGACAGGGCCGACAATGAGCAGTTCTTC. This translates into CASSLPSRDRADNEQFF.

The V and J genes are TRBV5-1 and TRBJ2-7; TRBD1 matches at 7 bases. The CDR3 is made up of 15 amino acids. From germline, CDR1 is SGHRS and CDR2 YFSETQ. The ends lost 4 bases at V and 0 bases at J; junction bases unmatched: 7. Here the CDR3 reads CASSITGTVSYEQYF. The CDR3 DNA sequence: TGCGCCAGCAGCATCACCGGGACAGTCTCCTACGAGCAGTACTTC.

The gene calls are TRBV7-2 and TRBJ2-1, with TRBD2 matching over 8 bases. Per germline, CDR1 SGHTA and CDR2 FQGNSA. Trimming removed 3 bases from V and 7 bases from J; junction bases left unmatched: 14. The CDR3 consists of 17 residues. CDR3 bases: TGTGCCAGCAGCTTTTTTGGGTACAGCGGGAGAGGAAATGAGCAGTTCTTC. Its protein is CASSFFGYSGRGNEQFF.

The rearrangement uses TRBV30 and TRBJ2-5; weak D call: TRBD2 (5 bases). The CDR3 is 14 amino acids. With 0 bases removed from V and 1 base from J, the gap between germline ends came to 9 bases. CDR1 and CDR2 from the germline V gene are GTSNPN and SVGIG (reference sequence). The CDR3 here is CAWSVRLLQETQYF. CDR3 DNA: TGTGCCTGGAGTGTACGACTACTCCAAGAGACCCAGTACTTC. Full variable domain (outside the CDR3, taken from reference TRBV30 and TRBJ2-5): SQTIHQWPATLVQPVGSPLSLECTVEGTSNPNLYWYRQAAGRGLQLLFYSVGIGQISSEVPQNLSASRPQDRQFILSSKKLLLSDSGFYLCAWSVRLLQETQYFGPGTRLLVL.

J is TRBJ2-5 and V is TRBV7-8; 7 bases align to TRBD1. V lost 5 bases to trimming and J lost 0 bases; unmatched junction nucleotides: 12. The CDR3 consists of 17 residues. Germline CDR1 SGHVS, CDR2 FQNEAQ. This CDR3 is CASSGRSYRGNQETQYF. CDR3 sequence (DNA): TGTGCCAGCAGCGGACGAAGCTACAGGGGAAACCAAGAGACCCAGTACTTC.

The chain uses TRBV5-6 and TRBJ1-1, with 7 bases lining up with TRBD1. Germline loops: CDR1 SGHDT, CDR2 YYEEEE. CDR3 length equals 13 residues. After removal of 2 bases from V and 9 bases from J, the junction contained 7 bases not matched to a gene. The CDR3: CASSLATGQKAFF. In nucleotides, the CDR3 is TGTGCCAGCAGCTTAGCGACAGGGCAGAAAGCTTTCTTT.